The next 28 T cell receptor beta chains were all read from a single sample in a study of cytomegalovirus exposure and HLA in healthy donors. TCRdb's copy holds only in-frame clones and misses some; the assay was immunoSEQ multiplex PCR. The repertoire holds roughly 50,000 clones, with around nine tenths as singletons. The sequenced material came from PBMCs. These receptors were obtained from a man aged 18 to 30 in good health and CMV-seronegative.

The chain has TRBV19 and TRBJ2-1; TRBD2 matches at 8 bases. Germline lookup yields CDR1 LNHDA and CDR2 SQIVND (reference sequence). V shed 5 bases and J 7 bases; nucleotides not matched to a gene: 25. CDR3 size: 20 residues. DNA of the CDR3: TGTGCCAGTAGTGGCTCACGCGGGACTAGTTGGAGCGTGTTCGAAAATGAGCAGTTCTTC. Protein sequence: CASSGSRGTSWSVFENEQFF. The full variable domain, rest sourced from reference TRBV19 and TRBJ2-1, is DGGITQSPKYLFRKEGQNVTLSCEQNLNHDAMYWYRQDPGQGLRLIYYSQIVNDFQKGDIAEGYSVSREKKESFPLTVTSAQKNPTAFYLCASSGSRGTSWSVFENEQFFGPGTRLTVL.

This clone was detected only once. The chain uses TRBV9 and TRBJ2-1; 9 nucleotides match TRBD2. Germline CDR1 and CDR2: SGDLS and YYNGEE. The CDR3 spans 15 residues. The trim removed 3 bases at V and 7 bases at J, leaving 8 bases unmatched. The CDR3 spells CASSDTGTSRNEQFF. The CDR3 DNA sequence: TGTGCCAGCAGCGACACCGGGACTAGCAGGAATGAGCAGTTCTTC.

This clone is medium-sized (0.01 to 0.1%). The rearrangement links TRBV9 to TRBJ2-2, with 11 bases aligning to TRBD2. Germline CDR1 and CDR2: SGDLS and YYNGEE. V dropped 0 bases and J dropped 5; count of bases not matched to a gene: 6. The CDR3 loop spans 17 amino acids. The DNA for the CDR3 is TGTGCCAGCAGCGTAGGACTAGCGGGGAGTTGGACCGGGGAGCTGTTTTTT. Translation gives CASSVGLAGSWTGELFF.

The chain employs TRBV4-1 and TRBJ2-7, with 7 bases identical to TRBD1. Germline-derived CDR1 and CDR2 are MGHRA and YSYEKL. This CDR3 has 15 residues. Trimming at V came to 3 bases and at J to 3 bases, leaving 8 bases not matched to a gene. In DNA form, the CDR3 reads TGCGCCAGCAGCCACGGTGGGGCAGGGGGCTACGAGCAGTACTTC. Translating it yields CASSHGGAGGYEQYF.

The genes are TRBV27 and TRBJ2-3; 7 nucleotides agree with TRBD1. CDR3 length: 14 amino acids. After removal of 2 bases from V and 6 bases from J, the junction contained 5 bases not matched to a gene. Germline loops: CDR1 MNHEY, CDR2 SMNVEV (reference sequence). CDR3 residues: CASSLRQGPDTQYF. The CDR3 DNA sequence: TGTGCCAGCAGTTTAAGACAGGGCCCGGATACGCAGTATTTT.

The chain has TRBV6-5 and TRBJ2-7; 8 bases line up with TRBD1. Germline V lookup: CDR1 MNHEY, CDR2 SVGAGI. Trimming at V came to 5 bases and at J to 5 bases, leaving 8 bases not matched to a gene. The CDR3 extends over 14 amino acids. CDR3 loop: CASSPNNRGNEQYF. The CDR3, as DNA: TGTGCCAGCAGTCCTAATAACAGGGGGAACGAGCAGTACTTC.

This chain joins TRBV28 and TRBJ2-7, with TRBD2 as a possible D gene (6 bases). V lost 8 bases and J 5 bases, leaving 16 bases between the germline ends. This CDR3 has 13 residues. In germline, CDR1 is MDHEN, CDR2 SYDVKM. The CDR3 DNA sequence: TGTGCCAGCGTGGCTAGCGTCGTCAACGAGCAGTACTTC. It specifies CASVASVVNEQYF.

The chain has TRBV19 and TRBJ2-7, with a tentative D call TRBD2 (6 bases). Deletions cut 0 bases from V and 7 bases from J, with 10 bases between. This CDR3 comprises 13 residues. CDR1 LNHDA and CDR2 SQIVND come from the germline V gene (reference sequence). The CDR3, as DNA: TGTGCCAGTAGTATAGATCGGACTACGGAGCAGTACTTC. This codes for CASSIDRTTEQYF.

The chain combines TRBV28 with TRBJ2-3, with TRBD2 identical over 9 bases. Losses at the gene ends were 3 bases for V and 0 bases for J; bases not matched to a gene: 1. The CDR3 extends over 15 amino acids. Germline CDR1 is MDHEN and CDR2 is SYDVKM. The CDR3 DNA reads TGTGCCAGCAGTTTGGGACTAGCCAGCACAGATACGCAGTATTTT. Its translation is CASSLGLASTDTQYF.

The chain uses TRBV19 and TRBJ1-5; 10 bases align to TRBD1. Per germline, CDR1 LNHDA and CDR2 SQIVND (reference sequence). V was clipped by 5 bases and J by 2 bases; unmatched bases: 3. The CDR3 consists of 15 residues. The CDR3 nucleotides read TGTGCCAGTAGTGCGACAGGGGGCGGCAATCAGCCCCAGCATTTT. The encoded protein is CASSATGGGNQPQHF.

V usage is TRBV29-1 and J usage is TRBJ2-7; TRBD2 aligns across 8 bases. Trimming removed 1 base from V and 4 bases from J; junction bases left unmatched: 6. The V gene's germline CDR1 is SQVTM and CDR2 ANQGSEA. This CDR3 comprises 14 residues. The CDR3 sequence is CSVEAPSGSYEQYF. The CDR3 coding sequence is TGCAGCGTTGAAGCTCCCAGCGGGAGTTACGAGCAGTACTTC.

This chain links TRBV5-4 with TRBJ2-1, with D maybe TRBD1 (6 bases). Germline V gene data show CDR1 as SGHNT and CDR2 as YYREEE (reference sequence). This CDR3 region has 13 residues. V shed 4 bases and J shed 8 bases, with 13 bases lying between them. This chain's CDR3 is CASSPDRPDEQFF. As DNA, the CDR3 is TGTGCCAGCAGCCCCGACAGGCCGGATGAGCAGTTCTTC.

This clone came up a few times. The CDR3 nucleotides are TGTGCCAGCAGTGACTCAGCGGGAGCCGGGGAGCTGTTTTTT. Protein sequence: CASSDSAGAGELFF. The rearrangement uses TRBV6-4 and TRBJ2-2; 8 nucleotides agree with TRBD2. After removal of 0 bases from V and 6 bases from J, the junction contained 0 bases not matched to a gene. The germline CDR1 and CDR2 sequences are MRHNA and SNTAGT. This CDR3 spans 14 amino acids.

The chain has TRBV19 and TRBJ1-1, with TRBD1 matching 8 bases. V shed 5 bases and J 5 bases; nucleotides not matched to a gene: 10. CDR1 and CDR2 (germline): LNHDA, SQIVND (reference sequence). This CDR3 is built from 15 residues. This chain's CDR3 is CASSRAGGARTEAFF. The CDR3 DNA reads as TGTGCCAGTAGTCGAGCAGGGGGCGCGAGGACTGAAGCTTTCTTT.

A single count supports this clone. The chain carries TRBV7-8 and TRBJ2-7; D perhaps matches TRBD1 (6 bases). Germline CDR1 SGHVS, CDR2 FQNEAQ. The CDR3 totals 13 residues. Trimming stripped 5 bases from V and 7 bases from J, with 15 bases between. This CDR3 is CASSVRQVDEQYF. The CDR3 DNA reads TGTGCCAGCAGCGTCAGACAGGTCGATGAGCAGTACTTC. The variable domain in full, with the rest retrieved from reference TRBV7-8 and TRBJ2-7, is GAGVSQSPRYKVAKRGQDVALRCDPISGHVSLFWYQQALGQGPEFLTYFQNEAQLDKSGLPSDRFFAERPEGSVSTLKIQRTQQEDSAVYLCASSVRQVDEQYFGPGTRLTVT.

This chain connects TRBV4-1 to TRBJ2-2, with TRBD2 matching 9 bases. CDR3 length: 19 residues. Germline values: CDR1 MGHRA, CDR2 YSYEKL. The trim removed 0 bases at V and 3 bases at J, leaving 11 bases unmatched. The CDR3 sequence is CASSQDSGGSGRDTGELFF. CDR3 bases: TGCGCCAGCAGCCAAGATTCGGGGGGTAGCGGGAGAGACACCGGGGAGCTGTTTTTT.

This chain joins TRBV10-2 and TRBJ2-7, with 9 nucleotides matching TRBD2. Germline assignment: CDR1 WSHSY and CDR2 SAAADI. The CDR3 extends over 15 amino acids. The V gene end was trimmed by 2 bases and the J gene end by 0 bases; junction bases not matched to a gene: 2. Here the CDR3 DNA reads TGCGCCAGCAGTGAGGTAGCGGGGGCCTCCTACGAGCAGTACTTC. Translating it yields CASSEVAGASYEQYF.

The chain joins TRBV29-1 to TRBJ1-1; no definite D call. V gave up 5 bases and J gave up 1 base, with 5 bases separating them. Germline V gene sequence: CDR1 SQVTM, CDR2 ANQGSEA. This CDR3 has 11 residues. For the CDR3, the DNA is TGCAGCGTTAACGGGAACACTGAAGCTTTCTTT. It yields the protein CSVNGNTEAFF.

This clone was seen a single time. The sample holds other DNA sequences that translate to the same CDR3. V and J are TRBV5-4 and TRBJ2-7; 9 nucleotides line up with TRBD1. V trimming: 4 bases; J trimming: 5 bases; junction bases outside the gene matches: 4. Germline CDR1 is SGHNT and CDR2 is YYREEE (reference sequence). The CDR3 has 13 amino acids. The CDR3 reads CASSLGQGNEQYF. The DNA of the CDR3 is TGTGCCAGCAGCCTCGGACAGGGGAACGAGCAGTACTTC.

The genes are TRBV2 and TRBJ2-5; 8 nucleotides line up with TRBD1. CDR1 is SNHLY, CDR2 FYNNEI, per germline. The length of the CDR3 is 16 residues. Germline trimming cut 0 bases from V and 3 bases from J; bases unmatched to any gene: 6. In nucleotides, the CDR3 is TGTGCCAGCAGTGAAGCGCTTCGACAGGGGAAAGAGACCCAGTACTTC. It specifies CASSEALRQGKETQYF.

The genes are TRBV5-1 and TRBJ2-2, with TRBD1 as a possible D gene (5 bases). This CDR3 region has 13 residues. V lost 3 bases to trimming and J lost 7 bases, with 10 bases between them. Per the germline V gene, CDR1 is SGHRS and CDR2 is YFSETQ. The CDR3 nucleotides read TGCGCCAGCAGCTCCCAGGGAATCGGGGAGCTGTTTTTT. Translated: CASSSQGIGELFF.

This clone was counted a single time. The chain has TRBV5-4 and TRBJ2-7; TRBD2 matches at 11 bases. From germline, CDR1 is SGHNT and CDR2 YYREEE (reference sequence). With 4 bases clipped from V and 4 bases from J, the junction kept 4 bases outside the gene matches. CDR3 length: 14 residues. The CDR3 bases are TGTGCCAGCAGCGAGACTAGCGGGACTTACGAGCAGTACTTC. It is translated as CASSETSGTYEQYF. The full variable domain, completed using reference TRBV5-4 and TRBJ2-7, is ETGVTQSPTHLIKTRGQQVTLRCSSQSGHNTVSWYQQALGQGPQFIFQYYREEENGRGNFPPRFSGLQFPNYSSELNVNALELDDSALYLCASSETSGTYEQYFGPGTRLTVT.

This chain joins TRBV19 and TRBJ2-2, with 8 bases matching TRBD1. This CDR3 is built from 14 residues. The germline gives CDR1 LNHDA, CDR2 SQIVND (reference sequence). Trimming cost V 10 bases and J 2 bases; bases outside gene matches: 6. Written as DNA, the CDR3 is TGTGCCACATCGACAGGGGCCAACACCGGGGAGCTGTTTTTT. Amino acids: CATSTGANTGELFF.

The gene calls are TRBV5-1 and TRBJ2-1; TRBD2 aligns across 12 bases. Trimming removed 4 bases from V and 8 bases from J; junction bases left unmatched: 4. The CDR3 spans 14 residues. In germline, CDR1 is SGHRS, CDR2 YFSETQ. CDR3 in amino acids: CASSPTSGSDEQFF. The CDR3, as DNA: TGCGCCAGCAGCCCGACTAGCGGGAGCGATGAGCAGTTCTTC.

V usage is TRBV6-4 and J usage is TRBJ2-2; 11 bases are a match to TRBD2. Looked up from germline, CDR1 is MRHNA and CDR2 is SNTAGT. V lost 8 bases to trimming and J lost 4 bases; unmatched junction nucleotides: 6. The CDR3 runs to 15 residues. The DNA of the CDR3 is TGTGCCAGCTCAACGGGACTAGCGGCCACCGGGGAGCTGTTTTTT. This encodes CASSTGLAATGELFF.

A note on this clone: The germline gene is not matched at one end of the junction; a read error may be the cause. The rearrangement links TRBV5-3 to TRBJ1-5; 8 bases align to TRBD1. TRBV5-3 is sorted into the ORF group, with uncertain function. This CDR3 contains 13 residues. The CDR3 DNA follows: TGCGACGAGGACAGGGAGGACAATCAGCCCCAGCATTTT. Translating gives CDEDREDNQPQHF.

This clone is judged medium-sized. The chain has TRBV6-1 and TRBJ2-7; TRBD1 matches at 9 bases. The length of the CDR3 is 15 residues. Germline V gene lookup returns CDR1 MNHNS and CDR2 SASEGT. V gave up 1 base and J gave up 3 bases; unmatched junction bases: 4. As DNA, the CDR3 is TGTGCCAGCAGTGAAGAGGCGACAGGGGGCTACGAGCAGTACTTC. Translating gives CASSEEATGGYEQYF.

This rearrangement joins TRBV6-4 to TRBJ1-5, with 8 nucleotides matching TRBD1. This CDR3 comprises 15 residues. Germline CDR1 is MRHNA and CDR2 is SNTAGT. Trimming cost V 4 bases and J 1 base; bases outside gene matches: 3. The chain's CDR3 is CASSVGTGSNQPQHF. CDR3 coding DNA: TGTGCCAGCAGTGTCGGGACAGGCAGCAATCAGCCCCAGCATTTT.